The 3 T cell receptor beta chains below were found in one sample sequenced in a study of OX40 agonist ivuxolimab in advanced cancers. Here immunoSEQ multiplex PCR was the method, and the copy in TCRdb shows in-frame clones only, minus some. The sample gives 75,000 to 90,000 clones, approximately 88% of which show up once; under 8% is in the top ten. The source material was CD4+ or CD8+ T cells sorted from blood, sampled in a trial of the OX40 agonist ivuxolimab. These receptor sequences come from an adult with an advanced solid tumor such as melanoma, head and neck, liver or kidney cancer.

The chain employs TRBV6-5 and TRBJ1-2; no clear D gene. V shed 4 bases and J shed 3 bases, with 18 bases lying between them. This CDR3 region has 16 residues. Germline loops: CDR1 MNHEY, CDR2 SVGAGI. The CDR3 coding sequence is TGTGCCAGCAGTTCCCACCTCGGACGGGGAGACTATGGCTACACCTTC. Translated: CASSSHLGRGDYGYTF.

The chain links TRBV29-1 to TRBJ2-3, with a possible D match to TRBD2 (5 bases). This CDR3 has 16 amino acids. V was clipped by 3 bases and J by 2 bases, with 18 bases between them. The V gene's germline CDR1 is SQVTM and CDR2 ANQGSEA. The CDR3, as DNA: TGCAGCGTTGATGAACAGCGGACTTCTTACACAGATACGCAGTATTTT. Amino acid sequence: CSVDEQRTSYTDTQYF.

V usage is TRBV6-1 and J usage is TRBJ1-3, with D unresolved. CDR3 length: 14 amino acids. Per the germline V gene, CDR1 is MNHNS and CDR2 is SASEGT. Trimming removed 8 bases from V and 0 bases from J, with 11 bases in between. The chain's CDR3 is CASPATYSGNTIYF. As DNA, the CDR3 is TGTGCCAGCCCCGCTACCTACTCTGGAAACACCATATATTTT.